Each of the 29 T cell receptor beta chains below was sequenced from the same sample in a study of cytomegalovirus exposure and HLA in healthy donors. The PCR contained 60 Vbeta and 13 Jbeta primers. Assay: immunoSEQ multiplex PCR; the TCRdb copy retains only in-frame clones and omits some. Of fewer than 200,000 clones in the sample, 80% to 90% are singletons; the top ten hold over 0.65%. Sequencing input: PBMCs. Every receptor here comes from a woman aged 18-35 years in good health and CMV-seronegative.

The chain links TRBV2 to TRBJ2-5; D perhaps matches TRBD1 (6 bases). The germline V gene has CDR1 SNHLY and CDR2 FYNNEI. V was pared by 6 bases and J by 5 bases, with 22 bases between. The CDR3 contains 16 residues. This CDR3 is CASSPGAGDRRETQYF. Written as DNA, the CDR3 is TGTGCCAGCAGCCCCGGGGCAGGGGATAGACGGGAGACCCAGTACTTC.

V is TRBV25-1 and J is TRBJ2-7, with a tentative D call TRBD1 (5 bases). CDR3 length equals 14 residues. V was trimmed by 7 bases and J by 2 bases, leaving 15 bases between them. Germline values: CDR1 MGHDK, CDR2 SYGVNS. CDR3 nucleotide sequence: TGTGCCAGCATCGAGGAAAACAGGACCTACGAGCAGTACTTC. It specifies CASIEENRTYEQYF.

The V call is TRBV11-1, the J call TRBJ2-7; D ambiguous. Trimming stripped 5 bases from V and 4 bases from J, with 21 bases between. Germline V CDR1 and CDR2: SGHAT, FQDESV (reference sequence). The CDR3 totals 16 residues. The CDR3 sequence: CASSRVGRTSGYEQYF. The CDR3 nucleotides are TGTGCCAGCAGCCGCGTCGGAAGAACCTCCGGGTACGAGCAGTACTTC.

The chain has TRBV15 and TRBJ2-7, with 7 positions matching TRBD1. J lost 4 bases, V lost 0 bases, and 15 bases had no gene match. From germline, CDR1 is LNHNV and CDR2 YYDKDF (reference sequence). The CDR3 totals 18 residues. CDR3 in DNA: TGTGCCACCAGCAGAGATATACCCCTCCGAGACAGGGCTTACGAGCAGTACTTC. This encodes CATSRDIPLRDRAYEQYF.

The chain has TRBV5-4 and TRBJ1-2; 9 nucleotides agree with TRBD1. CDR1 is SGHNT, CDR2 YYREEE, per germline (reference sequence). The CDR3 runs to 13 residues. Trimming removed 3 bases from V and 6 bases from J; junction bases left unmatched: 3. CDR3 region: CASSSDRGNGYTF. The DNA of the CDR3 is TGTGCCAGCAGCTCGGACAGGGGCAATGGCTACACCTTC.

This chain connects TRBV6-5 to TRBJ1-2; tentative D call: TRBD1 (6 bases). This CDR3 has 14 residues. CDR1 MNHEY and CDR2 SVGAGI come from the germline V gene. The germline V and J ends were trimmed by 2 bases and 3 bases, with 10 bases remaining between them. CDR3 loop: CASSYGEGDYGYTF. DNA of the CDR3: TGTGCCAGCAGTTACGGGGAGGGGGACTATGGCTACACCTTC.

The gene calls are TRBV6-5 and TRBJ1-2; D is ambiguous. V was clipped by 0 bases and J by 4 bases, with 9 bases between them. The CDR3 runs 14 residues. The germline V gene encodes CDR1 MNHEY and CDR2 SVGAGI. The CDR3 protein is CASSYSAVSYGYTF. The CDR3 bases are TGTGCCAGCAGTTACTCAGCCGTGTCCTATGGCTACACCTTC.

The V call is TRBV10-3, the J call TRBJ1-5; the D is unclear. Germline V gene lookup returns CDR1 ENHRY and CDR2 SYGVKD. The CDR3 length is 13 residues. Trimming shortened V by 4 bases and J by 2 bases, and 6 bases separated the two germline ends. The CDR3 region is CAISVEGNQPQHF. DNA for the CDR3: TGTGCCATCAGTGTCGAGGGCAATCAGCCCCAGCATTTT.

The rearrangement uses TRBV7-6 and TRBJ2-7, with 12 nucleotides matching TRBD1. Trimming cost V 5 bases and J 4 bases; bases outside gene matches: 9. The germline V gene has CDR1 SGHVS and CDR2 FNYEAQ. This CDR3 has 16 amino acids. The CDR3 protein is CASSAQTGQGAYEQYF. CDR3 in DNA: TGTGCCAGCAGCGCCCAAACGGGACAGGGGGCGTACGAGCAGTACTTC. The variable domain in full, completed from reference TRBV7-6 and TRBJ2-7, reads GAGVSQSPRYKVTKRGQDVALRCDPISGHVSLYWYRQALGQGPEFLTYFNYEAQQDKSGLPNDRFSAERPEGSISTLTIQRTEQRDSAMYRCASSAQTGQGAYEQYFGPGTRLTVT.

This clone was observed a single time. The chain uses TRBV28 and TRBJ1-5; tentatively, D is TRBD1 (6 bases). Trimming left V 5 bases short and J 7 bases short, with 18 bases between. The germline gives CDR1 MDHEN, CDR2 SYDVKM. This CDR3 spans 15 amino acids. CDR3 protein: CASSPLGGTEQPQHF. The CDR3, as DNA: TGTGCCAGCAGTCCCCTAGGGGGAACAGAGCAGCCCCAGCATTTT. Full variable domain (rest looked up from reference TRBV28 and TRBJ1-5): DVKVTQSSRYLVKRTGEKVFLECVQDMDHENMFWYRQDPGLGLRLIYFSYDVKMKEKGDIPEGYSVSREKKERFSLILESASTNQTSMYLCASSPLGGTEQPQHFGDGTRLSIL.

The gene calls are TRBV30 and TRBJ2-7; D unresolved. V lost 1 base, J lost 4 bases, and 5 bases lay in between. Germline V gene data show CDR1 as GTSNPN and CDR2 as SVGIG (reference sequence). The CDR3 is 11 amino acids. CDR3 in DNA: TGTGCCTGGAGTGCCGGTTACGAGCAGTACTTC. This gives the protein CAWSAGYEQYF. Supplemented by reference TRBV30 and TRBJ2-7, the full variable domain reads SQTIHQWPATLVQPVGSPLSLECTVEGTSNPNLYWYRQAAGRGLQLLFYSVGIGQISSEVPQNLSASRPQDRQFILSSKKLLLSDSGFYLCAWSAGYEQYFGPGTRLTVT.

The chain joins TRBV27 to TRBJ2-7; 8 nucleotides line up with TRBD1. V lost 4 bases to trimming and J lost 3 bases; unmatched junction nucleotides: 14. CDR1 is MNHEY, CDR2 SMNVEV, per germline (reference sequence). The CDR3 is made up of 17 amino acids. The CDR3 is CASSSFPGQELIYEQYF. The CDR3 nucleotides are TGTGCCAGCAGTTCCTTCCCGGGACAGGAGCTAATCTACGAGCAGTACTTC.

The chain carries TRBV10-3 and TRBJ1-1; 8 nucleotides line up with TRBD1. The germline V gene encodes CDR1 ENHRY and CDR2 SYGVKD. The CDR3 totals 16 residues. V lost 4 bases and J lost 0; bases outside the gene matches: 7. The CDR3 loop reads CAISGGDRTMNTEAFF. The CDR3 DNA reads TGTGCCATCAGTGGGGGGGACAGGACGATGAACACTGAAGCTTTCTTT.

CDR3 region: CASSVGTSGVQETQYF. DNA of the CDR3: TGTGCCAGCAGCGTGGGGACTAGCGGCGTCCAAGAGACCCAGTACTTC. The rearrangement uses TRBV9 and TRBJ2-5; 11 bases are a match to TRBD2. With V trimmed by 2 bases and J by 1 base, 4 bases remained unmatched. Per germline, CDR1 SGDLS and CDR2 YYNGEE. The CDR3 contains 16 residues.

This chain joins TRBV9 and TRBJ2-2; TRBD2 agrees at 10 bases. V gave up 0 bases and J gave up 5 bases; unmatched junction bases: 10. Per the germline V gene, CDR1 is SGDLS and CDR2 is YYNGEE. The CDR3 contains 18 residues. CDR3 coding DNA: TGTGCCAGCAGCGTAGCTGGAAGCGGGAGGGCCGGGACCGGGGAGCTGTTTTTT. It encodes CASSVAGSGRAGTGELFF.

V is TRBV5-5 and J is TRBJ1-1; 7 bases are a match to TRBD1. Trimming took 4 bases from V and 3 from J; bases not matched to a gene: 3. The germline V gene encodes CDR1 SGHKS and CDR2 YYEKEE (reference sequence). The CDR3 consists of 13 residues. CDR3 coding DNA: TGTGCCAGCAGCCGCCAGGGGGACACTGAAGCTTTCTTT. Translation gives CASSRQGDTEAFF.

The chain joins TRBV18 to TRBJ1-1; a possible D gene is TRBD1 (5 bases). Germline V gives CDR1 KGHSH, CDR2 LQKENI. This CDR3 has 13 residues. With 1 base removed from V and 3 bases from J, the gap between germline ends came to 6 bases. The CDR3 reads CASSPLGDTEAFF. The CDR3 DNA is TGTGCCAGCTCACCACTAGGGGACACTGAAGCTTTCTTT.

The V and J genes are TRBV5-6 and TRBJ1-5, with no clear D. V was clipped by 1 base and J by 7 bases, with 9 bases between them. Germline CDR1 SGHDT, CDR2 YYEEEE. The CDR3 is made up of 13 amino acids. The CDR3 DNA sequence: TGTGCCAGCAGCTTGTGGTCGGGACAGCCCCAGCATTTT. Translation: CASSLWSGQPQHF.

For the CDR3, the DNA is TGTGCCAGCAGCTTAGCGCGGCCTAGCGGGAGTTACGAGCAGTACTTC. It is translated as CASSLARPSGSYEQYF. V is TRBV7-9 and J is TRBJ2-5; 10 bases map to TRBD2. The J call may be incorrect, as the DNA end agrees better with TRBJ2-7. CDR3 size: 16 residues. CDR1 SEHNR and CDR2 FQNEAQ come from the germline V gene (reference sequence).

The chain employs TRBV5-1 and TRBJ1-2, with D hard to call. Trimming stripped 0 bases from V and 0 bases from J, with 6 bases between. CDR1 SGHRS and CDR2 YFSETQ come from the germline V gene. The CDR3 extends over 14 amino acids. This CDR3 reads CASSLVAANYGYTF. The CDR3 nucleotides read TGCGCCAGCAGCTTGGTGGCAGCTAACTATGGCTACACCTTC. The whole variable domain, filled in from reference TRBV5-1 and TRBJ1-2, reads KAGVTQTPRYLIKTRGQQVTLSCSPISGHRSVSWYQQTPGQGLQFLFEYFSETQRNKGNFPGRFSGRQFSNSRSEMNVSTLELGDSALYLCASSLVAANYGYTFGSGTRLTVV.

This chain uses TRBV2 with TRBJ2-3; 7 nucleotides agree with TRBD2. V shed 5 bases, J shed 6 bases, and the junction held 11 bases outside the gene matches. From germline, CDR1 is SNHLY and CDR2 FYNNEI. The CDR3 sequence is 15 residues long. CDR3: CASSLRLAKGDTQYF. The CDR3 DNA is TGTGCCAGCAGTCTTCGACTAGCAAAAGGGGATACGCAGTATTTT.

V gene TRBV4-1 combines with J gene TRBJ2-5; TRBD1 matches at 8 bases. Germline V gives CDR1 MGHRA, CDR2 YSYEKL. The V and J ends lost 2 bases and 4 bases, in that order; junction bases with no gene match: 3. The CDR3 runs 14 residues. The CDR3 loop reads CASSQLQGVETQYF. CDR3 DNA sequence: TGCGCCAGCAGCCAATTACAGGGGGTAGAGACCCAGTACTTC.

CDR3 in amino acids: CASSSTQVSYEQYF. The CDR3 DNA follows: TGTGCCAGCAGCTCTACTCAGGTCTCCTACGAGCAGTACTTC. This chain links TRBV7-9 with TRBJ2-7, with unresolved D. CDR3 length: 14 amino acids. V shed 4 bases and J shed 0 bases, with 10 bases lying between them. CDR1 SEHNR and CDR2 FQNEAQ come from the germline V gene (reference sequence).

J is TRBJ2-3 and V is TRBV4-2; 7 nucleotides line up with TRBD2. Germline CDR1 LGHNA, CDR2 YNFKEQ. V lost 4 bases and J lost 5; bases outside the gene matches: 6. The CDR3 length is 14 residues. The CDR3 DNA reads as TGTGCCAGCAGCCTGAGCGGGAAGGTAGATACGCAGTATTTT. This gives the protein CASSLSGKVDTQYF.

A single count supports this clone. V usage is TRBV6-1 and J usage is TRBJ2-6; a possible D gene is TRBD1 (5 bases). V lost 5 bases to trimming and J lost 2 bases, with 10 bases between them. This CDR3 contains 15 residues. CDR1 and CDR2 (germline): MNHNS, SASEGT. The CDR3 region is CASSLQGTGANVLTF. CDR3 sequence (DNA): TGTGCCAGCAGTCTTCAGGGTACTGGGGCCAACGTCCTGACTTTC.

This chain connects TRBV2 to TRBJ1-1, with D possibly matching TRBD1 (5 bases). CDR3 size: 15 residues. V lost 2 bases and J 4 bases, leaving 14 bases between the germline ends. The germline V gene encodes CDR1 SNHLY and CDR2 FYNNEI. The CDR3 sequence: CASSEQGSGITEAFF. The CDR3 nucleotides read TGTGCCAGCAGTGAACAGGGTAGTGGTATCACTGAAGCTTTCTTT. Together with reference TRBV2 and TRBJ1-1, the CDR3 gives the full variable domain: EPEVTQTPSHQVTQMGQEVILRCVPISNHLYFYWYRQILGQKVEFLVSFYNNEISEKSEIFDDQFSVERPDGSNFTLKIRSTKLEDSAMYFCASSEQGSGITEAFFGQGTRLTVV.

This chain links TRBV6-1 with TRBJ2-5, with 9 bases identical to TRBD1. The end of the DNA fits TRBJ2-7 better, so the J call may be wrong. The CDR3 is 16 amino acids. Germline V gene sequence: CDR1 MNHNS, CDR2 SASEGT. This CDR3 reads CASSAVVTGGFYEQYF. In DNA form, the CDR3 reads TGTGCCAGCAGTGCTGTTGTTACAGGGGGCTTCTACGAGCAGTACTTC.

The chain is built from TRBV10-3 and TRBJ2-1, with D possibly matching TRBD2 (5 bases). The V end lost 4 bases, the J end lost 3 bases, and 7 bases lay between the germline ends. The CDR3 covers 13 residues. Germline-derived CDR1 and CDR2 are ENHRY and SYGVKD. The CDR3 nucleotides read TGTGCCATCAGTGGGGCGGGCTACAATGAGCAGTTCTTC. Translating gives CAISGAGYNEQFF.

V usage is TRBV28 and J usage is TRBJ1-1, with a weak D call TRBD1 (6 bases). Trimming pared 6 bases from V and 6 bases from J, leaving 20 bases between. The CDR3 length is 15 residues. Germline V gives CDR1 MDHEN, CDR2 SYDVKM. The CDR3 DNA reads as TGTGCCAGCAGCCGGACAGCTAAACCCGTAGCTGAAGCTTTCTTT. Translated: CASSRTAKPVAEAFF.